Below are 3 T cell receptor beta chains sequenced from a single sample in a study of OX40 agonist ivuxolimab in advanced cancers. The method was immunoSEQ multiplex PCR; TCRdb's version includes in-frame clones alone and lacks a portion of them. The sample contains over 25,000 clones, around three quarters of which appear only once. The source material was CD4+ or CD8+ T cells sorted from blood, sampled in a trial of the OX40 agonist ivuxolimab. Receptors were obtained from an adult with an advanced solid tumor such as melanoma, head and neck, liver or kidney cancer.

The V call is TRBV6-5, the J call TRBJ2-7, with 7 nucleotides matching TRBD1. CDR1 is MNHEY, CDR2 SVGAGI, per germline. The CDR3 is 14 amino acids. Trimming removed 6 bases from V and 2 bases from J; junction bases left unmatched: 7. CDR3 nucleotide sequence: TGTGCCAGCAGCCACCCGGGGACAGCCTACGAGCAGTACTTC. Protein product: CASSHPGTAYEQYF.

CDR3 sequence: CASSHTSGTDTQYF. In nucleotides, the CDR3 is TGTGCCAGCAGTCATACTTCGGGCACAGATACGCAGTATTTT. The chain couples TRBV6-9 to TRBJ2-3; D call uncertain. The CDR3 runs 14 residues. In germline, CDR1 is MNHGY, CDR2 SVAAGI. Trimming removed 5 bases at V and 1 base at J, with 10 bases between.

This CDR3 reads CASSISRNSNQPQHF. CDR3 nucleotide sequence: TGTGCCAGTAGTATATCCCGCAATAGCAATCAGCCCCAGCATTTT. The J gene is TRBJ1-5, the V gene TRBV19; D uncertain. Germline V gene data show CDR1 as LNHDA and CDR2 as SQIVND (reference sequence). Deletions cut 2 bases from V and 0 bases from J, with 8 bases between. The CDR3 covers 15 residues.